The subject of this entry is one TCR beta chain. Its antigen is not known. Using RNA transcripts, the TCR beta CDR3 regions were amplified. HTBI-primed RT-PCR formed the first round, and a multiplex PCR formed the second. TCRdb recomputed calls from the multiplex PCR reads with MiXCR, one row per CDR3 protein. The sample gives 650,000 to 800,000 distinct CDR3 sequences, 35% to 50% of which show up once; 3.3% is in the top ten. The source of the sample is a study of Graves' ophthalmopathy and Graves' hyperthyroidism. The study's findings and limits: Both an approximately 70% sensitivity and an approximately 75% specificity characterized the model's predictions of ophthalmopathy progression.

CDR3 length equals 13 residues. Germline V gene data show CDR1 as MGHDK and CDR2 as SYGVNS. The germline V and J ends were trimmed by 4 bases and 4 bases, with 10 bases remaining between them. The receptor was isolated from an adult man with Graves' ophthalmopathy. The sequencing sample was made of peripheral blood. The chain uses TRBV25-1 and TRBJ2-5; a possible D gene is TRBD1 (6 bases). CDR3 sequence (DNA): TGTGCCAGCAGTGTGGCAGGGGTAGAGACCCAGTACTTC. As protein: CASSVAGVETQYF. The full variable domain, its missing parts supplied by reference TRBV25-1 and TRBJ2-5, is EADIYQTPRYLVIGTGKKITLECSQTMGHDKMYWYQQDPGMELHLIHYSYGVNSTEKGDLSSESTVSRIRTEHFPLTLESARPSHTSQYLCASSVAGVETQYFGPGTRLLVL.